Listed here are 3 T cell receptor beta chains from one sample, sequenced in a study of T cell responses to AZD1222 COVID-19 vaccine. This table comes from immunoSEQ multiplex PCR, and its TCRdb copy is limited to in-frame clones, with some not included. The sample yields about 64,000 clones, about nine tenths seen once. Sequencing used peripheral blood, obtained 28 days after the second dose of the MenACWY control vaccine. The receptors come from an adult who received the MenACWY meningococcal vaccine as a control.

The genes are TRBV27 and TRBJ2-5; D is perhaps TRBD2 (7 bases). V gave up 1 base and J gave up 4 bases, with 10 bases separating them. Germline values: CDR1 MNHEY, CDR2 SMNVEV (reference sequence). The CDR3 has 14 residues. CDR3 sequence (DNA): TGTGCCAGCAGTTTATTTGGGGGGGCAGAGACCCAGTACTTC. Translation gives CASSLFGGAETQYF.

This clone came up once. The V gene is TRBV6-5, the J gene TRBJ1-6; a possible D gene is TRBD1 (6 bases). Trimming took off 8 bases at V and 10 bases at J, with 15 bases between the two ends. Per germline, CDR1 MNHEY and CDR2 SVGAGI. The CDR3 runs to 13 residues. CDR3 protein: CASCRAGDSPLHF. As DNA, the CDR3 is TGTGCCAGCTGCCGAGCAGGGGACTCACCCCTCCACTTT.

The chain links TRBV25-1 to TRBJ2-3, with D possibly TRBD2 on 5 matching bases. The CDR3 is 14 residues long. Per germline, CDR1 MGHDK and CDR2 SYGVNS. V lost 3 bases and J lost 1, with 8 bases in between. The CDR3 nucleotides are TGTGCCAGCAGTGAGTCCGGGGGCACAGATACGCAGTATTTT. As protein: CASSESGGTDTQYF.